This section outlines one TCR beta chain sequence together with its context. The data stem from a study of control samples from healthy donors and cancer patients. Trimming took 4 bases from V and 8 from J, leaving 15 bases between them. The CDR3 covers 15 residues. CDR1 MNHEY and CDR2 SMNVEV come from the germline V gene (reference sequence). Using immunoSEQ multiplex PCR, the repertoire was profiled, and TCRdb retains in-frame clones only, with some absent. The sample consists of approximately 150,000 clones, over 90% of them appearing once. The chain joins TRBV27 to TRBJ1-6; D is perhaps TRBD1 (5 bases). The TCR comes from a woman aged 25 to 39 in good health. Sequencing was performed on blood. The DNA of the CDR3 is TGTGCCAGCAGTTCACGAGGGGACGGGGATTCACCCCTCCACTTT. Amino acids: CASSSRGDGDSPLHF.